The TCR beta chain under discussion was sequenced for a study of T cell repertoires in cytomegalovirus infection. Turning to the study itself: From public TCR beta signatures came an indication of both CMV infection and matching HLA type.

About this clonotype itself: Its antigen is unknown.

General study results and limits: What dominated the ex vivo response were HLA-C-restricted CMV-specific TCR beta clonotypes. Cumulative frequency (of public TCR beta family members) identified carriers of CMV plus the relevant HLA.

From the reads, TCRdb called clonotypes with MiXCR, one entry per CDR3 protein. In the table there are roughly 200,000 distinct CDR3 sequences, approximately 18% of which are singletons. Germline values: CDR1 LNHNV, CDR2 YYDKDF (reference sequence). The germline V and J ends were trimmed by 0 bases and 0 bases, with 8 bases remaining between them. The CDR3 has 15 amino acids. The origin of this receptor is a human donor in good health (CMV status not recorded). Some clones in this sample may be carry-over from other donors' samples. The chain has TRBV15 and TRBJ1-1; D ambiguous. The sequenced sample consisted of CD8+ T cells from PBMCs. DNA for the CDR3: TGTGCCACCAGCAGAGATCGCGGGGTGAACACTGAAGCTTTCTTT. Its protein is CATSRDRGVNTEAFF.